Described below is a single T cell receptor beta chain sequence and its context. The target antigen is unknown. This CDR3 is 14 amino acids long. Germline assignment: CDR1 KGHSH and CDR2 LQKENI. V shed 6 bases and J shed 1 base, with 12 bases lying between them. These data belong to a study of T-cell memory formation after mild COVID-19. Sample barcodes and UMIs were carried by the TCR alpha and TCR beta cDNA libraries that 5'RACE generated with constant-segment primers. TCRdb ran MiXCR on the 5' RACE reads and lists one entry per CDR3 protein. The sample carries about 400,000 distinct CDR3 sequences, approximately 16% recorded once. Notes on the study in general: There was no confirmation that second-wave clones peaking on day 37 were SARS-CoV-2 specific. Chiefly within CM and EM were the contracting CD4+ clones; CD8+ ones were within EMRA.

The sequence derives from a man aged 18 to 29 who had mild COVID-19 (a few samples of this study predate the infection). Cell type and time point are not known. Material: PBMCs or a T cell subset sorted from them (not recorded which). The rearrangement uses TRBV18 and TRBJ1-1, with D possibly matching TRBD1 (5 bases). The CDR3 DNA reads TGTGCCAGCTCTCAGGACACACGGAACACTGAAGCTTTCTTT. It encodes CASSQDTRNTEAFF.